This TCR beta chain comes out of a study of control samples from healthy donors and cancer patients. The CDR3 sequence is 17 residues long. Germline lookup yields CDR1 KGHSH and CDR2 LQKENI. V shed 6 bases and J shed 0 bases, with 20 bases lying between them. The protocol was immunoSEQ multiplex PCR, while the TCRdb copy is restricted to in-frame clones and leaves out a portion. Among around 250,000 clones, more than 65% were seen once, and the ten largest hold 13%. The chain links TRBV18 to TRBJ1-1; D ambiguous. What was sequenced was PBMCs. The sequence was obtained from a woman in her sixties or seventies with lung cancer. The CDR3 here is CASSADMVTPLNTEAFF. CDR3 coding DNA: TGTGCCAGCTCGGCCGACATGGTAACACCCCTGAACACTGAAGCTTTCTTT.